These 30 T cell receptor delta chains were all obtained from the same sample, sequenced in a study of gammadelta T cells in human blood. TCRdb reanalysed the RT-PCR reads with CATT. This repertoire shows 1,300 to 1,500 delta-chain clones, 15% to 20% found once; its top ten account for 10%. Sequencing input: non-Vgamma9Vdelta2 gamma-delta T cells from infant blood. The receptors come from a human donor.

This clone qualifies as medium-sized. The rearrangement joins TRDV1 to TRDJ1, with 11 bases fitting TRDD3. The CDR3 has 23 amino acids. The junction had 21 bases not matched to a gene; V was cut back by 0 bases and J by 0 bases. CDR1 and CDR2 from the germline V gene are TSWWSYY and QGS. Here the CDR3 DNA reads TGTGCTCTTGGGGAACTTCTGGAACTCCCCTGCCCACTGGGGGATAAGGACACCGATAAACTCATCTTT. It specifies CALGELLELPCPLGDKDTDKLIF.

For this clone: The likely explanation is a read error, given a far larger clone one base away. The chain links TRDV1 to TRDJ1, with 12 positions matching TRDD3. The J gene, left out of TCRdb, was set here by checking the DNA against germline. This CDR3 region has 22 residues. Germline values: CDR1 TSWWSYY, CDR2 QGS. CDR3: CALVSSRLGDTGVGSYTNKLIF. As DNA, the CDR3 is TGTGCTCTTGTGTCTTCCCGACTGGGGGATACAGGGGTAGGGTCGTACACCAATAAACTCATCTTT.

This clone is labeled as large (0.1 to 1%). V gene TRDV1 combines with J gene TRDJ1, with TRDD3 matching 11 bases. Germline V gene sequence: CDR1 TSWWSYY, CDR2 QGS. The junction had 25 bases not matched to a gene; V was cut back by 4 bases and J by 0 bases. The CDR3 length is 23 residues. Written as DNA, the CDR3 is TGTGCTCTTGGGGCTTCTCCTCTTCCTACCAGTGGGGGATACGATCAGTACACCGATAAACTCATCTTT. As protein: CALGASPLPTSGGYDQYTDKLIF.

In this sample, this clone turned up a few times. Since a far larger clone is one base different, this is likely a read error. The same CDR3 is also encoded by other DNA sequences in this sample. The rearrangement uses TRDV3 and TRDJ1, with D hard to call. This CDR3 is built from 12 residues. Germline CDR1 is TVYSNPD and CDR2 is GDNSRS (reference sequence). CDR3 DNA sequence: TGTGCTTTCAAGGTGTATACCGATAAACTCATCTTT. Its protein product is CAFKVYTDKLIF.

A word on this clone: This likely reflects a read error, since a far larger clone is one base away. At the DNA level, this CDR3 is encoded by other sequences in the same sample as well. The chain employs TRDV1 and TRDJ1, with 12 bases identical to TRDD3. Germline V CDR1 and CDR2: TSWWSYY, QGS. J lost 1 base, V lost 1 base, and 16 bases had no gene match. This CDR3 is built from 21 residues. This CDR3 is CALGERHLELGDTQGTDKLIF. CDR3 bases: TGTGCTCTTGGGGAACGTCACCTTGAACTGGGGGATACCCAGGGCACCGATAAACTCATCTTT.

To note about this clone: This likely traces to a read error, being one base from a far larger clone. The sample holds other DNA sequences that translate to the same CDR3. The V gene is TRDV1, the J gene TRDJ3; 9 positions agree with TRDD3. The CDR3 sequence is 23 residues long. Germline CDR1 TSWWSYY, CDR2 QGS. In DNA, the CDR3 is TGTGCTCTTGGGGAAGCCGACTGGGGGACGAAAGGCCAAAGCTCCTGGGACACTCGACAGATGTTTTTC. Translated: CALGEADWGTKGQSSWDTRQMFF.

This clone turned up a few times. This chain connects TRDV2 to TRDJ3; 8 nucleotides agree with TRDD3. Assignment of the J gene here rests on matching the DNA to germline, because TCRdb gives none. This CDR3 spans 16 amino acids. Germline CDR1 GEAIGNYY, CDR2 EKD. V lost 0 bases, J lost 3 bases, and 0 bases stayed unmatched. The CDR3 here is CACDTGGYWDTRQMFF. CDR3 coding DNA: TGTGCCTGTGACACCGGGGGATACTGGGACACCCGACAGATGTTTTTC.

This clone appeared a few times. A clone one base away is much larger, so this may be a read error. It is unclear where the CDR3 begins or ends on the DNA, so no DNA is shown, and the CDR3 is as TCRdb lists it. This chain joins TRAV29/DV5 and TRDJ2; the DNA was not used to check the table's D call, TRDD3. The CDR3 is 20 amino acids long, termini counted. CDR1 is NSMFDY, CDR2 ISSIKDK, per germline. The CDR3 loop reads CSVLMCSKRGGTPPTAQLFF.

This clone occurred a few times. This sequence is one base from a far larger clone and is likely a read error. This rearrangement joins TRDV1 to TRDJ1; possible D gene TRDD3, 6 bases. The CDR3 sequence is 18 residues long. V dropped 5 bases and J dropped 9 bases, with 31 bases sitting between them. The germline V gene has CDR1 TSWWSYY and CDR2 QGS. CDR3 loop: CALGSASGTGRYGPELIF. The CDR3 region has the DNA TGTGCTCTTGGGTCCGCGTCCGGTACTGGGCGATACGGTCCCGAACTCATCTTT.

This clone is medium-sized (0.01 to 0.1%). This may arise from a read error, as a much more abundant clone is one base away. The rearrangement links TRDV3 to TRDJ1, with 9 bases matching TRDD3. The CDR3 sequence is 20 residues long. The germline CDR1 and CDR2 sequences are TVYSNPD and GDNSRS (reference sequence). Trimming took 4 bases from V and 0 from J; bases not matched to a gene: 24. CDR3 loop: CAYCTYSFEAWGMNTDKLIF. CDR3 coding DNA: TGTGCCTACTGCACGTACTCCTTTGAGGCCTGGGGGATGAACACCGATAAACTCATCTTT. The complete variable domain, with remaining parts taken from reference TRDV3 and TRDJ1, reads CDKVTQSSPDQTVASGSEVVLLCTYDTVYSNPDLFWYRIRPDYSFQFVFYGDNSRSEGADFTQGRFSVKHILTQKAFHLVISPVRTEDSATYYCAYCTYSFEAWGMNTDKLIFGKGTRVTVEP.

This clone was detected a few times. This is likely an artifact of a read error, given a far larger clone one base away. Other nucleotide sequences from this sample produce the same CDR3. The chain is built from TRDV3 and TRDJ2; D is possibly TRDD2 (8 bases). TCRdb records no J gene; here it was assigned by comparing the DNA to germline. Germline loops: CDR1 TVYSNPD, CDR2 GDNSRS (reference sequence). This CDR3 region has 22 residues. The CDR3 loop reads CASSRALPTPLGGTPLTAQLFF. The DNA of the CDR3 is TGCGCCTCCTCACGGGCTCTTCCTACGCCCCTGGGGGGTACTCCTTTGACAGCACAACTCTTCTTT.

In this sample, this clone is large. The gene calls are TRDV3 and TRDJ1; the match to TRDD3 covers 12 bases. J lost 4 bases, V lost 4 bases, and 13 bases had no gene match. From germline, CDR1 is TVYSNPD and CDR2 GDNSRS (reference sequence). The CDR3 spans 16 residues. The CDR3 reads CASPPRTGGYIDKLIF. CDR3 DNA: TGTGCCTCCCCACCTAGGACTGGGGGATACATCGATAAACTCATCTTT.

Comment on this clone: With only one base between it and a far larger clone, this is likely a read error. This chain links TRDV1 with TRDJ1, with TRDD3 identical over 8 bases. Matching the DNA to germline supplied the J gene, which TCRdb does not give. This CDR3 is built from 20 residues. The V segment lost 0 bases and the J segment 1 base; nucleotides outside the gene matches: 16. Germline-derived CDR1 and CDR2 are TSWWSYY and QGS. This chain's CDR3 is CALGELRSDGGSISTDKLIF. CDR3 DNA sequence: TGTGCTCTTGGGGAACTTCGCTCCGATGGGGGATCCATAAGCACCGATAAACTCATCTTT.

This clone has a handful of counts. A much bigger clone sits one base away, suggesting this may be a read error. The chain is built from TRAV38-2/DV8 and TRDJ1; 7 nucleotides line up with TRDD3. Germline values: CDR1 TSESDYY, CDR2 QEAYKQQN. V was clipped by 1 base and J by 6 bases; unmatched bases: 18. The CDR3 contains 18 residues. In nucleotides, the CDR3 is TGTGCTTATAGGAGCTTCTGGCAGCTGGGGGCCCTTCACCATAAACTCATCTTT. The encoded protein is CAYRSFWQLGALHHKLIF.

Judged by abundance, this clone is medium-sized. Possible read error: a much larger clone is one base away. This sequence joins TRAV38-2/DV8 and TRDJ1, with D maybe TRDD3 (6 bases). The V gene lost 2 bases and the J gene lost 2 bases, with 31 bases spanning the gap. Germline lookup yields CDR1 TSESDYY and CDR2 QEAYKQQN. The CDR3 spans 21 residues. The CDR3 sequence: CAYRSSPLTPLDGYSTDKLIF. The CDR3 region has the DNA TGTGCTTATAGGAGTAGCCCCCTCACCCCTCTCGATGGATACTCAACCGATAAACTCATCTTT.

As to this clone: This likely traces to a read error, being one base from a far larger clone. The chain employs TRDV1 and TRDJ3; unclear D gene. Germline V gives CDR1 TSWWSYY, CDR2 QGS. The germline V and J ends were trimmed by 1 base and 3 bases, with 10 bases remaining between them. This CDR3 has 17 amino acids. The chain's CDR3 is CALGERGNDWDTRQMFF. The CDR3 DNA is TGTGCTCTTGGGGAACGTGGTAATGACTGGGACACCCGACAGATGTTTTTC.

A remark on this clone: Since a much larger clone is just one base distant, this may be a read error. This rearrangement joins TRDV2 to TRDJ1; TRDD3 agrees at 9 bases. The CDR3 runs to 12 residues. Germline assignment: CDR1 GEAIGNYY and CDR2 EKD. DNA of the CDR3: TGTGCCTGTGACACTGGGGGATATAAACCCATCTTT. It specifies CACDTGGYKPIF.

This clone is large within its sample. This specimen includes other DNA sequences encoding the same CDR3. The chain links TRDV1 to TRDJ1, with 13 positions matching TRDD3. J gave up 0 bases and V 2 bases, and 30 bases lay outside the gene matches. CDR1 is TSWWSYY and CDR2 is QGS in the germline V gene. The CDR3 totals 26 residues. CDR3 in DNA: TGTGCTCTTGGGGAAGGGGACCCTTCCACCGAGGGGACTGGGGGATACGGATCCTTAAACACCGATAAACTCATCTTT. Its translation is CALGEGDPSTEGTGGYGSLNTDKLIF.

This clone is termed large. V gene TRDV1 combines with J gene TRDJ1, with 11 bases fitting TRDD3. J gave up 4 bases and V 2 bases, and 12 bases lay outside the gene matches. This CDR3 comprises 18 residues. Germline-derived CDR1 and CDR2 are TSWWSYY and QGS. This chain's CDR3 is CALGEWIYWGIRRDKLIF. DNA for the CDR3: TGTGCTCTTGGGGAATGGATTTACTGGGGGATAAGACGCGATAAACTCATCTTT.

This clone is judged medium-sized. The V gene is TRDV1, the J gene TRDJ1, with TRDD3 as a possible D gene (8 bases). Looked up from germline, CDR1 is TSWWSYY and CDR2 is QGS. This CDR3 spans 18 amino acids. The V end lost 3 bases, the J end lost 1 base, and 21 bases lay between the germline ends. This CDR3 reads CALGDPSWCWGSTDKLIF. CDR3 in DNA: TGTGCTCTTGGGGACCCTTCCTGGTGCTGGGGGAGCACCGATAAACTCATCTTT.

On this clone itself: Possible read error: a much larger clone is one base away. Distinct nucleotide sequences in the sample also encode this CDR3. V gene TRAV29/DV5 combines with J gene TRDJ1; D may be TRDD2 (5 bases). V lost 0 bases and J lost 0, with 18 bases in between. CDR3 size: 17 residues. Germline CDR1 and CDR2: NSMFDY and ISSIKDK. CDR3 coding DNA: TGTGCAGCAAGCGCGATCGGCGTCCCTACGTACACCGATAAACTCATCTTT. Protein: CAASAIGVPTYTDKLIF.

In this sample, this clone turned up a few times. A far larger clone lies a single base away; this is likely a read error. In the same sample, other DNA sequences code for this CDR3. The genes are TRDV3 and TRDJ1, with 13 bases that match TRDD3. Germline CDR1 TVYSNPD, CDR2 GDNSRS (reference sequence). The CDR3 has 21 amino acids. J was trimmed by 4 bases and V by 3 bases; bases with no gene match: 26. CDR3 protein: CAFPITPPYWGIRQVYDKLIF. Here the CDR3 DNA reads TGTGCCTTCCCCATTACCCCTCCTTACTGGGGGATACGACAGGTATACGATAAACTCATCTTT.

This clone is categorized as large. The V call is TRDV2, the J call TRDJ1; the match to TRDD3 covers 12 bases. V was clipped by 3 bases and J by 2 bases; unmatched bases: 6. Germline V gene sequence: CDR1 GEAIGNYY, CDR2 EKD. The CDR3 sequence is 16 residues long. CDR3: CACDRRWGIRTDKLIF. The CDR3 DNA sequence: TGTGCCTGTGACCGACGCTGGGGGATACGTACCGATAAACTCATCTTT.

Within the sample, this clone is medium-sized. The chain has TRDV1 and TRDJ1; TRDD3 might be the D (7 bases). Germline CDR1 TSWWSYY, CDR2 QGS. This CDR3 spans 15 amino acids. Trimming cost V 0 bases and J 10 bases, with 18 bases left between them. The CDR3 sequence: CALGELELLLGRLIF. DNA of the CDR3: TGTGCTCTTGGGGAACTAGAACTCCTACTGGGGCGACTCATCTTT.

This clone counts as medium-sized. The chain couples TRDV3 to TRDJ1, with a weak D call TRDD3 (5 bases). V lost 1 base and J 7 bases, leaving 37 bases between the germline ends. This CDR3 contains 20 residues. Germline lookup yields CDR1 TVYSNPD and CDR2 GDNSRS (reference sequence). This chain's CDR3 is CAFNLEGYRRGLASPGKLIF. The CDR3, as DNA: TGTGCCTTTAATCTCGAGGGGTATCGCCGCGGACTGGCTTCTCCGGGTAAACTCATCTTT.

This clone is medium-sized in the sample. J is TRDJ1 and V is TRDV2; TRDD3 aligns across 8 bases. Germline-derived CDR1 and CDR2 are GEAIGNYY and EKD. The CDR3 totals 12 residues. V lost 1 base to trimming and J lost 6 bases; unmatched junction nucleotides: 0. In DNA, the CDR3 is TGTGCCTGTGACACTGGGGGATATAAACTCATCTTT. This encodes CACDTGGYKLIF.

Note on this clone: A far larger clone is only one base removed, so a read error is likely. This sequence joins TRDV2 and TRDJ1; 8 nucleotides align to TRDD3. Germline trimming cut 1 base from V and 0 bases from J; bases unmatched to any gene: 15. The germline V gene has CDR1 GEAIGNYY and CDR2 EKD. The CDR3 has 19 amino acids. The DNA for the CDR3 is TGTGCCTGTGACACTGGCAAATGGGGGATCGGACTGTACACCGATAAACTCATCTTT. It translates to CACDTGKWGIGLYTDKLIF.

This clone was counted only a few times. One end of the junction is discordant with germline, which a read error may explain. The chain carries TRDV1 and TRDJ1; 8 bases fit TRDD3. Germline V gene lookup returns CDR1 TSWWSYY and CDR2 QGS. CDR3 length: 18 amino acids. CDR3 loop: CARGEIFPWGTYTDKLIF. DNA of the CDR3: TGTGCTCGTGGGGAAATTTTCCCCTGGGGGACGTACACCGATAAACTCATCTTT.

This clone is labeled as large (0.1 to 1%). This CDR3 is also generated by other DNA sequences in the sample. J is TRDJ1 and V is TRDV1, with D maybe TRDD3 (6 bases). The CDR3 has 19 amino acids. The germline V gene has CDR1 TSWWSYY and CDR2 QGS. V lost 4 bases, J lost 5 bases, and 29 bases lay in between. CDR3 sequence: CALGGPSIGPLGGKDKLIF. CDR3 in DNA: TGTGCTCTTGGGGGGCCCTCGATAGGTCCCTTGGGGGGTAAAGATAAACTCATCTTT.

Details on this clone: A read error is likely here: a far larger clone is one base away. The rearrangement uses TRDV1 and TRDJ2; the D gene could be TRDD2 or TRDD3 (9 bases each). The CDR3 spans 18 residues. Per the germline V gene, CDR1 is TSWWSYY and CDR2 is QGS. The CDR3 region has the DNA TGTGCTATTGGGGAAACCTTCCTACTGGGGGAAACCACAGCACAACTCTTCTTT. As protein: CAIGETFLLGETTAQLFF.